This T cell receptor beta chain was sequenced for a study of T cell responses to AZD1222 COVID-19 vaccine. Study-wide results and limits: When two AZD1222 doses had been given, Spike-specific TCR breadth and depth rose.

Germline V gives CDR1 PRHDT, CDR2 FYEKMQ (reference sequence). The V end lost 4 bases, the J end lost 9 bases, and 13 bases lay between the germline ends. The CDR3 totals 13 residues. This table comes from immunoSEQ multiplex PCR, and its TCRdb copy is limited to in-frame clones, with some not included. The sample carries 130,000 or so clones, about 92% recorded once. About this clone: Its antigen is currently unknown.

J is TRBJ1-5 and V is TRBV13, with D possibly TRBD1 on 6 matching bases. Sample: peripheral blood, taken on day 0 of MenACWY control vaccination. This TCR came from an adult in good health. The CDR3 loop is CASSWQGRRPQHF. CDR3 DNA: TGTGCCAGCAGCTGGCAGGGGCGGAGGCCCCAGCATTTT.